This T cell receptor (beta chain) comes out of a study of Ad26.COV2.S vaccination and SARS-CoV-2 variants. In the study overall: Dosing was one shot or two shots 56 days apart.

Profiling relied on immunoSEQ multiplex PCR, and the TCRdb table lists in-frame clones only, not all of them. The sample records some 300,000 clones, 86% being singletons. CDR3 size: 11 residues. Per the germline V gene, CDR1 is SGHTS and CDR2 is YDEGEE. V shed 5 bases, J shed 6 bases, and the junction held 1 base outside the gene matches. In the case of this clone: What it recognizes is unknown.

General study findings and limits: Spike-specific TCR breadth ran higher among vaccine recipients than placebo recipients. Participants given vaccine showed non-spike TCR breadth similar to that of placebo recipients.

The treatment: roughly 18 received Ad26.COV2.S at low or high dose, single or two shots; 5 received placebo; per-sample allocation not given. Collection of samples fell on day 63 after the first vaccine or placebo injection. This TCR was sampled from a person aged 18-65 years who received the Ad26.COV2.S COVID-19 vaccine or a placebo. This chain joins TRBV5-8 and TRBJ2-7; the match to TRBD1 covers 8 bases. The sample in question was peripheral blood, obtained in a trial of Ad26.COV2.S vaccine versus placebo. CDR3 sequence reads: CASRTGVEQYF. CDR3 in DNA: TGTGCCAGCAGGACAGGGGTCGAGCAGTACTTC.